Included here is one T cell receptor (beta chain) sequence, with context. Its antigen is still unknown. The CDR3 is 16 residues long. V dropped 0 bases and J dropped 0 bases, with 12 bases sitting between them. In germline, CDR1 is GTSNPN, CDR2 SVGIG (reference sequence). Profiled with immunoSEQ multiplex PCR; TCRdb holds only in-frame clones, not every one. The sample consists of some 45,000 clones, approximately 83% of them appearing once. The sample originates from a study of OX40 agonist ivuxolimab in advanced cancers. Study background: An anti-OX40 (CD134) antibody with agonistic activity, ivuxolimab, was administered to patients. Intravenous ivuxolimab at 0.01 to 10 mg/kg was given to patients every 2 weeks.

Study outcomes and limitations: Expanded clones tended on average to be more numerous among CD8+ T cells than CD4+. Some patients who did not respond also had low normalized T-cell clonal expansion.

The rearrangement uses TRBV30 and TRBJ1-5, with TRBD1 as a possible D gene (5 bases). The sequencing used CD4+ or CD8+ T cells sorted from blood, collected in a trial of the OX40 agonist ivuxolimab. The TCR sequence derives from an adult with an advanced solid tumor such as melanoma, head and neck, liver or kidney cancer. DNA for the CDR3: TGTGCCTGGAGTGTAAAAGGGGTTTATAGCAATCAGCCCCAGCATTTT. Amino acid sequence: CAWSVKGVYSNQPQHF. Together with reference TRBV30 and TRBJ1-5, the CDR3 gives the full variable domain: SQTIHQWPATLVQPVGSPLSLECTVEGTSNPNLYWYRQAAGRGLQLLFYSVGIGQISSEVPQNLSASRPQDRQFILSSKKLLLSDSGFYLCAWSVKGVYSNQPQHFGDGTRLSIL.